A single T cell receptor (beta chain) is shown here with its context. This clone was counted once. What this receptor recognizes is not known. Base qualities are not provided; no much larger clone lies one nucleotide away. The record originates from a study of Ad26.COV2.S vaccination and SARS-CoV-2 variants (dated by TCRdb to the early 2020s). Some background on the complete study: Vaccine-arm donors came from COV1001, a multicentre, randomized, double-blind, placebo-controlled phase I-IIa trial of Ad26.COV2.S in healthy adults. Trial participants were randomized into five groups of five, in which low-dose or high-dose Ad26.COV2.S was given once or twice, or placebo was given on both occasions. The specificity and breadth of SARS-CoV-2-reactive T cell receptors after Ad26.COV2.S vaccination were assessed by TCRbeta repertoire sequencing. Ad26.COV2.S was administered intramuscularly at 5 x 10^10 or 1 x 10^11 viral particles, either as a single shot or as two shots given 56 days apart. Investigators did not know the trial group allocation while performing experiments and assessing outcomes. A total of approximately 30 samples were included in the TCR-sequenced set, comprising roughly 19 Ad26.COV2.S vaccine recipients, 5 placebo recipients and 8 SARS-CoV-2 convalescent individuals.

The immunoSEQ Assay was the method used to sequence TCRbeta CDR3 regions. After extraction, genomic DNA underwent amplification by bias-controlled multiplex PCR, followed by high-throughput sequencing. The original methods were these. Collapsing and filtering of sequences were performed to quantify the absolute abundance of each unique TCRbeta CDR3 region. T cell fraction was estimated by normalizing TCRbeta template counts to usable DNA, with usable DNA measured through amplification of reference genes found in all nucleated cells. Repertoire TCRs were annotated as SARS-CoV-2-specific when V gene, CDR3 amino acid sequence and J gene were exactly matched to a known reactive TCR set. The reference SARS-CoV-2 TCR set was derived from MIRA and filtered for enrichment in COVID-19-positive ImmuneCODE repertoires, a step that removed public or cross-reactive TCRs. Using the MIRA antigens, annotated TCRs were further analysed by specific ORF or by position within an ORF. Breadth was defined as the number of annotated unique rearrangements divided by the total number of unique productive rearrangements, and depth was defined as the summed frequency of the annotated unique rearrangements. Two-sided Wilcoxon rank-sum tests were applied when comparing TCR breadth between groups. The source is immuneACCESS, and TCRdb retained only in-frame sequences with V and J called. Part of the clones is not carried over; for the studies checked, unresolved V genes explain less than half of this, and the remainder is unexplained. D and trimming come from the DNA, and the V and J calls and clone size come from that table. This sample holds roughly 410,000 clones; under 90% were observed only once. Together, the top ten hold more than 7% of the sample.

The meaning of the sample's treatment or condition label: roughly 18 received Ad26.COV2.S at low or high dose, single or two shots; about 5 received placebo; per-sample allocation not given. Repertoires of vaccine and placebo recipients were sequenced from samples taken on day 63 after the first injection. In Cohort 1b, more than 20 adults aged 18-55 years were enrolled at a single site in Boston, USA, between 29 July and 7 August 2020. Ad26.COV2.S consisted of a replication-incompetent adenovirus type 26 vector by which a prefusion-stabilized SARS-CoV-2 spike protein from the original Wuhan strain was expressed. The CDR3 goes from the cysteine to the phenylalanine over 12 residues. The entry retains the CDR3 DNA only, 36 bases that are in frame from base 1. Here V drops 5 bases and J drops 8 bases, and the junction holds 5 bases not matched to any gene. Based on the germline V gene, the CDR1 and CDR2 sequences are SGHNT and YENEEA.

What the study reported, not specific to this receptor: Spike-specific TCR breadth was higher in Ad26.COV2.S recipients than in placebo recipients (P = 0.0014). According to the authors, total T cell responses may have been underestimated by the TCR breadth and depth analyses. Substantial breadth of spike-specific CD8+ and CD4+ T cell responses was reported after vaccination. The study was not powered to compare responses between vaccine doses or regimens. Vaccine and placebo recipients had comparable non-spike TCR breadth, which fits with the vaccine containing only spike.

This receptor chain uses TRBV11-3 and TRBJ1-1, and TRBD1 aligns with 7 junction nucleotides. The receptor comes from a person aged 18-60 years who received the Ad26.COV2.S COVID-19 vaccine or a placebo. Material: peripheral blood, obtained in a trial of Ad26.COV2.S vaccine versus placebo. The nucleotide sequence reads as follows: TGTGCCAGCAGCGCCATGGGACAGGAAGCTTTCTTT. This gives the protein CASSAMGQEAFF.